A selection of T cell receptor beta chains follows, all from one sample in a study of blood T cell repertoires in COVID-19. Produced via immunoSEQ multiplex PCR; TCRdb's table is partial and in-frame only. Counted here are 350,000 or so clones, more than 75% occurring once; the ten biggest clones make up more than 1%. The sample was PBMCs or T cells enriched from blood (not recorded which). Receptor source: a woman younger than 45 who had recovered from COVID-19. CDR3s include the opening cysteine and the closing phenylalanine or tryptophan. D genes are given only for firm matches. Only part of the rows carry a size: once, few, many, or a class if the clone is expanded.

D	J	V	size	CDR3	DNA
TRBD1	TRBJ1-2	TRBV6-5	-	CASRLGGSNYGYTF	TGTGCCAGCCGGTTAGGGGGCAGCAACTATGGCTACACCTTC
-	TRBJ1-6	TRBV9	-	CASSVGLQNSPLHF	TGTGCCAGCAGCGTGGGACTACAGAATTCACCCCTCCACTTT
TRBD1	TRBJ1-2	TRBV14	-	CASSPVPGQGLYGYTF	TGTGCCAGCAGCCCCGTCCCGGGACAGGGACTCTATGGCTACACCTTC
TRBD1	TRBJ2-2	TRBV5-6	-	CASSLGLGQGHTGELFF	TGTGCCAGCAGCTTAGGATTGGGACAGGGACACACCGGGGAGCTGTTTTTT
-	TRBJ1-5	TRBV9	-	CASSPVEGCPGCQPQHF	TGTGCCAGCAGCCCAGTGGAGGGCTGTCCGGGTTGCCAGCCCCAGCATTTT
-	TRBJ1-1	TRBV19	once	CASSLHLLARGNTEAFF	TGTGCCAGTAGTTTACACCTCCTCGCTAGGGGGAACACTGAAGCTTTCTTT
-	TRBJ1-5	TRBV12-5	-	CASGLAGARSNQPQHF	TGTGCTAGTGGTTTGGCAGGGGCTCGGAGCAATCAGCCCCAGCATTTT
-	TRBJ2-7	TRBV7-9	-	CASSPIPYEQYF	TGTGCCAGCAGCCCCATCCCCTACGAGCAGTACTTC
-	TRBJ1-2	TRBV6-5	-	CASSYSRDWNYGYTF	TGTGCCAGCAGTTACTCGCGGGACTGGAACTATGGCTACACCTTC
-	TRBJ2-6	TRBV6-5	-	CASTVQSSGANVLTF	TGTGCCAGCACTGTACAGAGCTCTGGGGCCAACGTCCTGACTTTC
-	TRBJ1-3	TRBV18	-	CASSPRPGERRNTIYF	TGTGCCAGCTCACCACGGCCCGGGGAACGCAGAAACACCATATATTTT
TRBD1	TRBJ1-6	TRBV13	few	CASRYWGQGHSPLHF	TGTGCCAGCAGGTATTGGGGACAGGGTCATTCACCCCTCCACTTT
-	TRBJ2-7	TRBV9	-	CASSVVPGKGYEQYF	TGTGCCAGCAGCGTAGTCCCCGGGAAGGGCTACGAGCAGTACTTC
-	TRBJ2-7	TRBV2	-	CASSGPRQYEQYF	TGTGCCAGCAGTGGGCCCAGGCAATACGAGCAGTACTTC
TRBD1	TRBJ2-3	TRBV6-5	few	CASSTGGSTDTQYF	TGTGCCAGCAGTACAGGGGGCAGTACAGATACGCAGTATTTT
TRBD1	TRBJ1-2	TRBV28	few	CASTTTGLNYGYTF	TGTGCCAGCACTACGACAGGGCTTAACTATGGCTACACCTTC
-	TRBJ2-3	TRBV5-1	once	CASSSGLAQISDTQYF	TGCGCCAGCAGCTCAGGGTTGGCTCAGATTTCAGATACGCAGTATTTT
TRBD2	TRBJ2-3	TRBV7-2	-	CASSFAGTSGGGTDTQYF	TGTGCCAGCAGCTTCGCCGGGACTAGCGGGGGAGGGACAGATACGCAGTATTTT
-	TRBJ1-5	TRBV27	-	CASSLDSSGNQPQHF	TGTGCCAGCAGTTTAGACAGCTCTGGCAATCAGCCCCAGCATTTT
TRBD2	TRBJ2-2	TRBV28	-	CASSPGLAGGPNGELFF	TGTGCCAGCAGCCCGGGACTAGCGGGGGGGCCCAACGGGGAGCTGTTTTTT
TRBD1	TRBJ1-1	TRBV5-4	-	CASSLTGAGTEAFF	TGTGCCAGCAGCCTAACAGGGGCTGGGACTGAAGCTTTCTTT
TRBD1	TRBJ1-6	TRBV3-1/TRBV3-2	-	CASSRRTGTDSPLHF	TGTGCCAGCAGCCGCAGGACAGGGACGGATTCACCCCTCCACTTT
-	TRBJ1-1	TRBV15	-	CATSARRGSEAFF	TGTGCCACCAGCGCCCGACGGGGTTCTGAAGCTTTCTTT
TRBD1	TRBJ2-5	TRBV29-1	-	CSRAGGVGETQYF	TGCAGCAGGGCAGGGGGCGTGGGAGAGACCCAGTACTTC
TRBD1	TRBJ1-1	TRBV10-1	-	CASSDYRGAEAFF	TGCGCCAGCAGTGATTACAGGGGTGCTGAAGCTTTCTTT
-	TRBJ2-5	TRBV7-2	-	CASSLVGSTYQETQYF	TGTGCCAGCAGCTTAGTCGGTAGCACGTACCAAGAGACCCAGTACTTC
-	TRBJ1-6	TRBV5-1	-	CASSEAGADNSPLHF	TGCGCCAGCAGCGAGGCGGGGGCTGATAATTCACCCCTCCACTTT
TRBD2	TRBJ2-3	TRBV11-2	once	CASSPPGGGANTQYF	TGTGCCAGCAGCCCCCCGGGCGGGGGGGCTAATACGCAGTATTTT
-	TRBJ1-2	TRBV7-9	-	CASVQESGGYTF	TGTGCCAGCGTTCAGGAATCTGGTGGCTACACCTTC
-	TRBJ1-5	TRBV15	-	CATSGPRGGTNQPQHF	TGTGCCACCAGCGGACCAAGGGGGGGCACTAATCAGCCCCAGCATTTT
TRBD1	TRBJ2-7	TRBV28	-	CASSSRDRGYEQYF	TGTGCCAGCAGTTCCCGGGACAGGGGCTACGAGCAGTACTTC
TRBD2	TRBJ2-5	TRBV30	-	CAWSVAGGVTKETQYF	TGTGCCTGGAGTGTAGCGGGGGGGGTAACAAAAGAGACCCAGTACTTC
TRBD2	TRBJ2-1	TRBV7-2	-	CASSPRTSGVFLLIF	TGTGCCAGCAGCCCGAGGACTAGCGGAGTCTTTCTACTGATCTTC
TRBD1	TRBJ1-2	TRBV11-2	once	CASSSDRGRSYGYTF	TGTGCCAGCAGCTCTGACAGGGGAAGGAGCTATGGCTACACCTTC
TRBD1	TRBJ1-1	TRBV25-1	-	CASRASGTVNTEAFF	TGTGCCAGCAGAGCCTCCGGGACAGTGAACACTGAAGCTTTCTTT
TRBD1	TRBJ1-5	TRBV2	-	CASCRDRGRLPQHF	TGTGCCAGCTGTCGGGACAGGGGGCGGTTGCCCCAGCATTTT
TRBD2	TRBJ2-2	TRBV19	-	CASSGPGGQSSTGELFF	TGTGCCAGTAGTGGGCCGGGGGGGCAGTCGAGCACCGGGGAGCTGTTTTTT
TRBD1	TRBJ2-1	TRBV24-1	-	CATSDTGTVRVEQFF	TGTGCCACCAGTGACACCGGGACAGTAAGGGTTGAGCAGTTCTTC
-	TRBJ2-3	TRBV7-2	-	CASIQATSTDTQYF	TGTGCCAGCATCCAAGCGACTAGCACAGATACGCAGTATTTT
-	TRBJ1-6	TRBV27	-	CASRALTGNSPLHF	TGTGCCAGCAGGGCCCTCACAGGGAATTCACCCCTCCACTTT
TRBD2	TRBJ2-7	TRBV7-9	-	CASSLGGPSGVHTYEQYF	TGTGCCAGCAGCTTAGGCGGGCCTAGCGGGGTACACACCTACGAGCAGTACTTC
TRBD1	TRBJ1-4	TRBV28	-	CASSNTGTGNEKLFF	TGTGCCAGCAGTAATACCGGGACAGGGAATGAAAAACTGTTTTTT
-	TRBJ2-5	TRBV2	-	CASSWASGQETQYF	TGTGCCAGCTCCTGGGCCTCGGGGCAAGAGACCCAGTACTTC
TRBD1	TRBJ1-1	TRBV2	-	CASSDRRRGDTEAFF	TGTGCCAGCAGTGATAGGCGCAGGGGGGACACTGAAGCTTTCTTT
TRBD1	TRBJ1-6	TRBV11-3	-	CASSQTGQNNSPLHF	TGTGCCAGCAGCCAGACGGGACAGAATAATTCACCCCTCCACTTT
-	TRBJ1-1	TRBV6-5	once	CASSPWAGRTEAFF	TGTGCCAGCAGTCCCTGGGCGGGAAGGACTGAAGCTTTCTTT
-	TRBJ1-6	TRBV27	-	CASSPGDSNSPLHF	TGTGCCAGCAGTCCGGGGGACTCTAATTCACCCCTCCACTTT
-	TRBJ1-5	TRBV7-8	once	CASSLTRGGDSNQPQHF	TGTGCCAGCAGCCTGACAAGGGGGGGGGATAGCAATCAGCCCCAGCATTTT
TRBD1	TRBJ1-2	TRBV5-6	-	CASSLVGQYGYTF	TGTGCCAGCAGCTTGGTGGGACAGTATGGCTACACCTTC
TRBD1	TRBJ2-5	TRBV7-6	-	CASSTADRVEETQYF	TGTGCCAGCAGCACCGCGGACAGGGTGGAGGAGACCCAGTACTTC
-	TRBJ2-6	TRBV6-2/TRBV6-3	-	CASSYSNPWLSGANVLTF	TGTGCCAGCAGTTACTCGAACCCATGGCTCTCTGGGGCCAACGTCCTGACTTTC
-	TRBJ2-1	TRBV7-2	-	CAGAPYGEQFF	TGTGCGGGGGCCCCTTACGGTGAGCAGTTCTTC
-	TRBJ1-5	TRBV6-2/TRBV6-3	-	CASSRDRKPSNQPQHF	TGTGCCAGCAGCCGAGACAGAAAACCTAGCAATCAGCCCCAGCATTTT
-	TRBJ2-7	TRBV6-2/TRBV6-3	-	CASSPSRTSSYEQYF	TGTGCCAGCAGTCCCTCAAGGACAAGCTCCTACGAGCAGTACTTC